What follows are 16 T cell receptor beta chains derived from one specimen sequenced in a study of identical twins. TCRdb re-derived calls from the 5' RACE reads in MiXCR, one entry per CDR3 protein. This repertoire shows some 300,000 distinct CDR3 sequences, roughly an eighth found once; its top ten account for 6% to 9%. These same records also appear under a second study, on yellow fever vaccine responses in identical twins.

The sample comprised CD8+ T cells sorted from blood. All receptors come from a woman aged 18 to 35 in good health.

This clonotype was seen repeatedly, ten times or more. The chain recombines TRBV6-5 with TRBJ2-2; D is ambiguous. The CDR3 consists of 15 residues. In germline, CDR1 is MNHEY, CDR2 SVGAGI. Between the trimmed V and J ends, which lost 2 bases and 4 bases, there was a span of 11 bases. The CDR3 DNA reads TGTGCCAGCAGTTACGCGAGTAGTGGCACCGGGGAGCTGTTTTTT. Translating it yields CASSYASSGTGELFF.

This clonotype appeared many times. The rearrangement links TRBV14 to TRBJ2-1; the D gene could be TRBD1 or TRBD2 (5 bases each). Between the trimmed V and J ends, which lost 3 bases and 6 bases, there was a span of 15 bases. Germline V gene data show CDR1 as SGHDN and CDR2 as FVKESK. The length of the CDR3 is 15 residues. The CDR3 DNA follows: TGTGCCAGCAGCCACCCAATCCCGGGGCCCAATGAGCAGTTCTTC. This gives the protein CASSHPIPGPNEQFF.

The V and J genes are TRBV5-1 and TRBJ2-7; D unresolved. Germline-derived CDR1 and CDR2 are SGHRS and YFSETQ. Trimming removed 4 bases from V and 3 bases from J, with 14 bases in between. CDR3 length: 14 amino acids. The CDR3 protein is CASSAAGLGYEQYF. The CDR3 coding sequence is TGCGCCAGCAGCGCCGCCGGGTTGGGCTACGAGCAGTACTTC.

The chain recombines TRBV9 with TRBJ1-6, with D unclear. Germline loops: CDR1 SGDLS, CDR2 YYNGEE. The V end lost 0 bases, the J end lost 13 bases, and 11 bases lay between the germline ends. This CDR3 contains 13 residues. The CDR3 region is CASSVAMGGPLHF. The CDR3 DNA reads TGTGCCAGCAGCGTAGCTATGGGAGGGCCCCTCCACTTT.

This clonotype was seen a handful of times. The rearrangement links TRBV21-1 to TRBJ2-7. TRBV21-1 is assigned pseudogene status. The CDR3 runs to 15 residues. CDR3 protein: CASSKYGGTRYEQYV. For the CDR3, the DNA is TGTGCCAGCAGCAAATATGGAGGAACTCGCTACGAGCAGTACGTC.

A few counts support this clonotype. This may arise from a read error, as a much more abundant clone is one base away. The chain recombines TRBV27 with TRBJ2-5; D gene ambiguous. Trimming shortened V by 6 bases and J by 4 bases, and 6 bases separated the two germline ends. The CDR3 sequence is 11 residues long. Germline V gives CDR1 MNHEY, CDR2 SMNVEV (reference sequence). This CDR3 reads CASRDGETQYF. The CDR3 nucleotides are TGTGCCAGCAGGGACGGAGAGACCCAGTACTTC.

The chain recombines TRBV3-1 with TRBJ2-1; weak D call: TRBD2 (5 bases). The ends were cut back, 2 bases at V and 3 bases at J, with 11 bases in the middle. The CDR3 covers 15 residues. CDR1 is LGHDT and CDR2 is YNNKEL in the germline V gene (reference sequence). This CDR3 reads CASSQPFRDYNEQFF. In nucleotides, the CDR3 is TGTGCCAGCAGCCAACCCTTCCGGGACTACAATGAGCAGTTCTTC.

This chain uses TRBV19 with TRBJ2-1, with a weak D call TRBD1 (6 bases). The V and J ends lost 7 bases and 4 bases respectively, with 14 bases between them. The CDR3 is 14 residues long. Germline CDR1 LNHDA, CDR2 SQIVND (reference sequence). The CDR3 DNA is TGTGCCAGTAAAGGTTGGCAGGGGTACAATGAGCAGTTCTTC. Translated: CASKGWQGYNEQFF.

This clonotype was seen repeatedly, ten times or more. This chain connects TRBV5-6 to TRBJ2-5; D is undetermined. The CDR3 is 11 amino acids. Germline assignment: CDR1 SGHDT and CDR2 YYEEEE. Trimming cost V 2 bases and J 13 bases, with 12 bases left between them. In DNA form, the CDR3 reads TGTGCCAGCAGCTTAGGTAACCGACCGTACTTC. Amino acids: CASSLGNRPYF.

This clonotype was counted a single time. At one end the junction does not follow the germline gene, possibly because of a read error. The V call is TRBV20-1, the J call TRBJ2-1, with TRBD2 identical over 7 bases. Germline V gene lookup returns CDR1 DFQATT and CDR2 SNEGSKA (reference sequence). This CDR3 is 17 amino acids long. CDR3 loop: CSARWLGGSKKHNEQFF. CDR3 DNA sequence: TGCAGCGCTAGATGGCTCGGCGGGAGCAAAAAACACAATGAGCAGTTCTTC.

This clonotype came up many times. The chain joins TRBV6-6 to TRBJ2-7; D remains unclear. The germline V and J ends were trimmed by 2 bases and 4 bases, with 6 bases remaining between them. Per the germline V gene, CDR1 is MNHNY and CDR2 is SVGAGI (reference sequence). The CDR3 has 12 amino acids. CDR3 nucleotides: TGTGCCAGCAGTTACGTGTTTTACGAGCAGTACTTC. Translation gives CASSYVFYEQYF.

The chain uses TRBV27 and TRBJ1-6, with D unclear. Trimming pared 5 bases from V and 12 bases from J, leaving 11 bases between. The CDR3 length is 12 residues. Germline lookup yields CDR1 MNHEY and CDR2 SMNVEV (reference sequence). CDR3 coding DNA: TGTGCCAGCAGTAACGGCGCGATACCCCTCCACTTT. It codes for CASSNGAIPLHF.

V usage is TRBV28 and J usage is TRBJ1-6; D unclear. This CDR3 is 14 amino acids long. Trimming pared 5 bases from V and 4 bases from J, leaving 9 bases between. Germline V lookup: CDR1 MDHEN, CDR2 SYDVKM. This CDR3 is CASSVRDYNSPLHF. In DNA, the CDR3 is TGTGCCAGCAGTGTCCGGGATTATAATTCACCCCTCCACTTT.

This clonotype was counted between two and nine times. The V and J genes are TRBV6-4 and TRBJ2-2; D unresolved. Trimming shortened V by 3 bases and J by 2 bases, and 7 bases separated the two germline ends. The germline V gene has CDR1 MRHNA and CDR2 SNTAGT. The CDR3 sequence is 14 residues long. The CDR3 region has the DNA TGTGCCAGCAGTGAAGGGCTTAACACCGGGGAGCTGTTTTTT. Amino acid sequence: CASSEGLNTGELFF.

This clonotype showed up just once. The V call is TRBV12-3 or TRBV12-4, the J call TRBJ1-1, with D unclear. The CDR3 consists of 17 residues. V lost 2 bases and J 1 base, leaving 17 bases between the germline ends. CDR3 coding DNA: TGTGCCAGCAGTTTATTCTTTTTGTTGGGTCAGAACACTGAAGCTTTCTTT. Translating gives CASSLFFLLGQNTEAFF.

There are a few counts of this clonotype. This sequence joins TRBV28 and TRBJ2-1; 7 positions match TRBD1. CDR3 size: 14 residues. Germline CDR1 and CDR2: MDHEN and SYDVKM. The V gene end was trimmed by 3 bases and the J gene end by 9 bases; junction bases not matched to a gene: 8. For the CDR3, the DNA is TGTGCCAGCAGTTTCGGTCAGGGGGTCTTTGAGCAGTTCTTC. Its translation: CASSFGQGVFEQFF.